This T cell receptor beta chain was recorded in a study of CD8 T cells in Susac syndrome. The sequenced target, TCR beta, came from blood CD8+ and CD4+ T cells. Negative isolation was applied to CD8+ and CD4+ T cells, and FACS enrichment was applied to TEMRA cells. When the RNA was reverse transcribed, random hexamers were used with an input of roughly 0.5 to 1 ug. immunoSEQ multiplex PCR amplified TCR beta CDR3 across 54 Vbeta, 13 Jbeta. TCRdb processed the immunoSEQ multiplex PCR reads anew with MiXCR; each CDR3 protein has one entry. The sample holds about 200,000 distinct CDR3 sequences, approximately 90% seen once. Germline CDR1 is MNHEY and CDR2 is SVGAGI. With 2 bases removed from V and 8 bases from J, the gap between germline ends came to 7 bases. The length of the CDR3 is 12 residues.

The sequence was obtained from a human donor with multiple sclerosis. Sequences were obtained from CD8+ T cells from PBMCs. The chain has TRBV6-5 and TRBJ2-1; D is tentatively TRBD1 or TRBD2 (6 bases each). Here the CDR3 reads CASSYRGDEQFF. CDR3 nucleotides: TGTGCCAGCAGTTACAGGGGGGATGAGCAGTTCTTC.